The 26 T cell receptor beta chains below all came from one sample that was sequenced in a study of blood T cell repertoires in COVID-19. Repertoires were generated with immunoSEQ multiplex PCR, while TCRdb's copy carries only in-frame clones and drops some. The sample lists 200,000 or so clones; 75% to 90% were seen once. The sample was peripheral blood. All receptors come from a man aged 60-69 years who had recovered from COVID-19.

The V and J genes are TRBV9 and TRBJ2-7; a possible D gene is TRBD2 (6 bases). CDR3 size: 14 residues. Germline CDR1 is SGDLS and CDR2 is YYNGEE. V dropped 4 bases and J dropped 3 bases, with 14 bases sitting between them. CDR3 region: CASSREEGGYEQYF. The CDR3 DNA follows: TGTGCCAGCAGCAGGGAGGAGGGTGGCTACGAGCAGTACTTC.

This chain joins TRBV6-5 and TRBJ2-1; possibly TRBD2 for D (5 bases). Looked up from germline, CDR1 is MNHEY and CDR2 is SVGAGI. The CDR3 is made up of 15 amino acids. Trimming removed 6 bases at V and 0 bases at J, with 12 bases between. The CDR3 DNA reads TGTGCCAGCAGCCGAGCGGCCGACTCCTACAATGAGCAGTTCTTC. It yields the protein CASSRAADSYNEQFF.

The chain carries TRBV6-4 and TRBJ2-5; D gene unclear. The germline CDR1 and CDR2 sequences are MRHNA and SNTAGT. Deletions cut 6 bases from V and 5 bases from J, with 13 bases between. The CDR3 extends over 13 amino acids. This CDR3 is CASRRKLRETQYF. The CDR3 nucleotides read TGTGCCAGCAGGCGGAAGCTGAGGGAGACCCAGTACTTC.

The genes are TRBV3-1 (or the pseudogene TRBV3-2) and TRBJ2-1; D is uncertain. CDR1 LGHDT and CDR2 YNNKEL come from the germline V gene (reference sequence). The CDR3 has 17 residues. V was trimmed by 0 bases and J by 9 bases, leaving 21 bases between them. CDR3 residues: CASSQENALPNPLEQFF. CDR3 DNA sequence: TGTGCCAGCAGCCAAGAGAACGCACTACCAAACCCACTTGAGCAGTTCTTC.

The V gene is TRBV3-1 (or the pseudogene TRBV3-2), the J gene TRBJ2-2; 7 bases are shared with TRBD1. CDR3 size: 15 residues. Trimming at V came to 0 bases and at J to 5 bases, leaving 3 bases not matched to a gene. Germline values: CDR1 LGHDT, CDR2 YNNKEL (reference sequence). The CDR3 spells CASSQERGRTGELFF. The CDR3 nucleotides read TGTGCCAGCAGCCAAGAAAGGGGGCGAACCGGGGAGCTGTTTTTT.

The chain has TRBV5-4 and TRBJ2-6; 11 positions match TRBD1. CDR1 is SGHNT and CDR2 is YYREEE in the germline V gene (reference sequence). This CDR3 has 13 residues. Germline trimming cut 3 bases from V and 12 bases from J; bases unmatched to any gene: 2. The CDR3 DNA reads TGTGCCAGCAGCTCGGGGACAGGGGGCGTCCTGACTTTC. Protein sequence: CASSSGTGGVLTF.

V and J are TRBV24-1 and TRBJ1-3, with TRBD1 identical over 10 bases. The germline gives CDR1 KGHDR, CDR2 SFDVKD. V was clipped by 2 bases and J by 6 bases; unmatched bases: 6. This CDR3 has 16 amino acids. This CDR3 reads CATSDSRQGAANTIYF. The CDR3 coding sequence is TGTGCCACCAGTGATTCCAGACAGGGGGCTGCAAACACCATATATTTT.

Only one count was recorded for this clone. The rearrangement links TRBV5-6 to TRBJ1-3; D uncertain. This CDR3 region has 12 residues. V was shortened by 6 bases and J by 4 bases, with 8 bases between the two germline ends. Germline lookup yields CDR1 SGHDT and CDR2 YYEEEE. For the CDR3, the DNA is TGTGCCAGCACCGCGTCGGGAAACACCATATATTTT. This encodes CASTASGNTIYF. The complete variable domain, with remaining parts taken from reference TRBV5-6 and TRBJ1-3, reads DAGVTQSPTHLIKTRGQQVTLRCSPKSGHDTVSWYQQALGQGPQFIFQYYEEEERQRGNFPDRFSGHQFPNYSSELNVNALLLGDSALYLCASTASGNTIYFGEGSWLTVV.

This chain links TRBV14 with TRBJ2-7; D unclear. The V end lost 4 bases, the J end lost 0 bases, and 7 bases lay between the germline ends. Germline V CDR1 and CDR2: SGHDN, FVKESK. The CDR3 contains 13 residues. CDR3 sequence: CASSLPSSYEQYF. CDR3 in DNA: TGTGCCAGCAGCCTGCCGAGCTCCTACGAGCAGTACTTC.

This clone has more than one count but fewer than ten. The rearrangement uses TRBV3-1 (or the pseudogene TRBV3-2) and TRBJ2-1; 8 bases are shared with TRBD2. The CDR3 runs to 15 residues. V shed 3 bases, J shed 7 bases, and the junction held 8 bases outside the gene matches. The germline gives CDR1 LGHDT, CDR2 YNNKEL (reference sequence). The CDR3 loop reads CASSHRGGAQNEQFF. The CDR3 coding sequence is TGTGCCAGCAGCCACCGGGGGGGGGCGCAAAATGAGCAGTTCTTC.

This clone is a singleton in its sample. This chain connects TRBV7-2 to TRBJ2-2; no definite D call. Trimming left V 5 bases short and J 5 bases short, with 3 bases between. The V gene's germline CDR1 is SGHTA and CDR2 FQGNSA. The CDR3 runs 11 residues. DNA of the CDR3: TGTGCCAGCAGCCTTACCGGGGAGCTGTTTTTT. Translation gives CASSLTGELFF.

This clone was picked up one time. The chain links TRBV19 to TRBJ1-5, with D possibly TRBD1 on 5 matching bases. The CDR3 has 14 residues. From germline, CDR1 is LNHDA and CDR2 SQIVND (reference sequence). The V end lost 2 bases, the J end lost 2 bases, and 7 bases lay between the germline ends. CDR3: CASSIQGGNQPQHF. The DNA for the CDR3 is TGTGCCAGTAGTATACAGGGTGGCAATCAGCCCCAGCATTTT.

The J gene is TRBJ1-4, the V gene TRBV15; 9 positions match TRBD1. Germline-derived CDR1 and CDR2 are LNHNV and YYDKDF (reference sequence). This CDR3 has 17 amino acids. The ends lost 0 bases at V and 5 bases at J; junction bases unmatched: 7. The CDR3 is CATSRDMAGTGNEKLFF. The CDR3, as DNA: TGTGCCACCAGCAGAGATATGGCCGGGACAGGGAATGAAAAACTGTTTTTT.

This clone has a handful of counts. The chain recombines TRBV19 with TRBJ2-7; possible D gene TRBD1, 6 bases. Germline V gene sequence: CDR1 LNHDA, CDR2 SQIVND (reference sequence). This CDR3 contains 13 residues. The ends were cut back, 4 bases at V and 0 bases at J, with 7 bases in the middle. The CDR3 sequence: CASSKGVSYEQYF. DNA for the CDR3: TGTGCCAGTAGTAAGGGGGTCTCCTACGAGCAGTACTTC.

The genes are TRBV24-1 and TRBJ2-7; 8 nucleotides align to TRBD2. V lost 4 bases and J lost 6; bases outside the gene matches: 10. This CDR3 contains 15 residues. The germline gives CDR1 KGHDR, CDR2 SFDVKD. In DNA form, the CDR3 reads TGTGCCACCAGTGAAGCGGGTAGCGGGACCCCCGAGCAGTACTTC. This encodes CATSEAGSGTPEQYF.

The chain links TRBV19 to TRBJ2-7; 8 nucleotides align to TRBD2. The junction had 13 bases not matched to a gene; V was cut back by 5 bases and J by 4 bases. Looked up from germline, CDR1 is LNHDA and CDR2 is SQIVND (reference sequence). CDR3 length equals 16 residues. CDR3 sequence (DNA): TGTGCCAGTAGTGTCTCCTCCGGGCCGGGAGGGTACGAGCAGTACTTC. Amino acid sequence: CASSVSSGPGGYEQYF.

CDR3 nucleotide sequence: TGTGCCAGTAGAGAGAGGTTGACTGAAGCTTTCTTT. It translates to CASRERLTEAFF. The chain uses TRBV19 and TRBJ1-1, with unresolved D. V was pared by 6 bases and J by 5 bases, with 10 bases between. CDR1 is LNHDA, CDR2 SQIVND, per germline (reference sequence). There are 12 residues in the CDR3.

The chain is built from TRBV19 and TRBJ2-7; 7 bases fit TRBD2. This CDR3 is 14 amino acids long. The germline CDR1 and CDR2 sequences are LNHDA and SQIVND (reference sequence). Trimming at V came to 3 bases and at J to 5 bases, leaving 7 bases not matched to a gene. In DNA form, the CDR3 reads TGTGCCAGTAGTATTGCGGGGGTGTCGAACGAGCAGTACTTC. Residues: CASSIAGVSNEQYF.

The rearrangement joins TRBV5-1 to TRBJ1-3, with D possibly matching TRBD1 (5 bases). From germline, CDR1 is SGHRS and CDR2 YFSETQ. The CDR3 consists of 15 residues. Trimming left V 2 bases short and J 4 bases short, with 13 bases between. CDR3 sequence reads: CASSFEGVGGNTIYF. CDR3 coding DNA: TGCGCCAGCAGCTTCGAAGGGGTCGGCGGAAACACCATATATTTT.

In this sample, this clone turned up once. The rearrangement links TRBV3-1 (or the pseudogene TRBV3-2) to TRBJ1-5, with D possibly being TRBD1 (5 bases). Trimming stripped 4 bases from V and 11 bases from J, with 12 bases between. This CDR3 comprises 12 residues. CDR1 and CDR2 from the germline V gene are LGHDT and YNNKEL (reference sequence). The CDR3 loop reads CASSLGGAAQHF. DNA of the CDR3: TGTGCCAGCAGCCTCGGAGGGGCAGCCCAGCATTTT.

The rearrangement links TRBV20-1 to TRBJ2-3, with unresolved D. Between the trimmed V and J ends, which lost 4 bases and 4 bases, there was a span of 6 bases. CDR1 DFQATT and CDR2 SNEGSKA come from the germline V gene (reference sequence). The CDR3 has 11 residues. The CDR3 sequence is CSATIPDTQYF. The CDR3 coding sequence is TGCAGTGCTACTATCCCAGATACGCAGTATTTT.

Here the CDR3 reads CASSLLVTSGTDTQYF. The CDR3 DNA follows: TGTGCCAGCAGCTTACTAGTTACTAGCGGCACAGATACGCAGTATTTT. The chain is built from TRBV7-3 and TRBJ2-3; 7 bases align to TRBD2. The germline CDR1 and CDR2 sequences are SGHTA and FQGTGA. The CDR3 totals 16 residues. V dropped 2 bases and J dropped 1; count of bases not matched to a gene: 6.

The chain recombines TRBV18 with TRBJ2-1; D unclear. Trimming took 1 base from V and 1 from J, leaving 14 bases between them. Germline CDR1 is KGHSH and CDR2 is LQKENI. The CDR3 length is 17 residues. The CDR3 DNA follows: TGTGCCAGCTCACCACGGGTAGGAGACTTGTCCTACAATGAGCAGTTCTTC. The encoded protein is CASSPRVGDLSYNEQFF.

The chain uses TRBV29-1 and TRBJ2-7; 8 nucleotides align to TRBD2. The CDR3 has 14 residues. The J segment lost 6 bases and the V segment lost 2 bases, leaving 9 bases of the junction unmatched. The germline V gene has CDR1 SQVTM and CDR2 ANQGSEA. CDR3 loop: CSVEFGGALREQYF. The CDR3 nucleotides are TGCAGCGTTGAATTCGGGGGGGCATTGCGCGAGCAGTACTTC.

The CDR3 region has the DNA TGTGCCAGCAGCTTGACAGGGACAACTAATGAAAAACTGTTTTTT. It is translated as CASSLTGTTNEKLFF. This chain connects TRBV11-2 to TRBJ1-4, with 7 bases lining up with TRBD1. Germline values: CDR1 SGHAT, CDR2 FQNNGV. This CDR3 contains 15 residues. Trimming cost V 3 bases and J 0 bases; bases outside gene matches: 1.

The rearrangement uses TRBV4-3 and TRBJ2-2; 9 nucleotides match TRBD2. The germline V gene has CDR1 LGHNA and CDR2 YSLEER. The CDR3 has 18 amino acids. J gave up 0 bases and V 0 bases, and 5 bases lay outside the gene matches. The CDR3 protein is CASSQDFRGRANTGELFF. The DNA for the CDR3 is TGCGCCAGCAGCCAAGATTTCCGCGGGAGGGCGAACACCGGGGAGCTGTTTTTT.